This TCR beta chain was observed in a study of human T cells and chemical hapten exposure. This clonotype was counted ten times or more. The V end was cut by 3 bases, the J end by 6 bases, with 12 bases between. CDR3 length: 15 residues. CDR1 and CDR2 from the germline V gene are MDHEN and SYDVKM. Original analysis: From roughly 23,000 to 700,000 TCRs were found per sample, with a median of 95,638. MiXCR was run by TCRdb on the RACE reads, yielding one entry per CDR3 protein. These V and J calls rely on TCRdb rather than the paper's analysis. The sample yields some 38,000 distinct CDR3 sequences, 9.5% seen once. Time point described: patch test 3, about 24 weeks after DPC sensitization. Treatment of the sample: therapeutic diphenylcyclopropenone sensitization with weekly scalp DPC. Unfractionated whole blood was the source from which total RNA was extracted.

This receptor was taken from a man aged 45 to 65 with alopecia areata. Some clones in this sample may be carry-over from other donors' samples. The sequenced sample was whole blood, obtained in connection with sensitization to the hapten diphenylcyclopropenone (DPC). The V call is TRBV28, the J call TRBJ1-6; D gene ambiguous. The CDR3 sequence is CASSFRASFNSPLHF. In DNA form, the CDR3 reads TGTGCCAGCAGTTTTCGGGCCAGCTTTAATTCACCCCTCCACTTT. Combining the CDR3 with reference TRBV28 and TRBJ1-6 gives the whole variable domain DVKVTQSSRYLVKRTGEKVFLECVQDMDHENMFWYRQDPGLGLRLIYFSYDVKMKEKGDIPEGYSVSREKKERFSLILESASTNQTSMYLCASSFRASFNSPLHFGNGTRLTVT.